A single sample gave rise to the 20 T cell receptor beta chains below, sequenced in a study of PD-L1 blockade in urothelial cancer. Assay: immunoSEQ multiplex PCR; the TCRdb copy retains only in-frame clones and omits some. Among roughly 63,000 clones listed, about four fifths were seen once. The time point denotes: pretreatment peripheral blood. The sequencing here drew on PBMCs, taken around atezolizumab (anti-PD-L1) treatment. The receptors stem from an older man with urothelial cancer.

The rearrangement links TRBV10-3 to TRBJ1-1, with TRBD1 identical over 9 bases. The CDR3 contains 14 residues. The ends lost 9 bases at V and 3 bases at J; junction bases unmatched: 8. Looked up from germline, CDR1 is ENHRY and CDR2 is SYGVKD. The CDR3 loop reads CAIKQTGGDTEAFF. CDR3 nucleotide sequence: TGTGCCATTAAGCAGACAGGGGGGGACACTGAAGCTTTCTTT.

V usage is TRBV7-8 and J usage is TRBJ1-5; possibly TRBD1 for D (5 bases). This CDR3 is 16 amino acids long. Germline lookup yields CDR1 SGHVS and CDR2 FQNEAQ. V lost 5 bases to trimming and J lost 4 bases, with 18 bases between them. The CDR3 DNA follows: TGTGCCAGCAGCCGACGGGACTCTTTGGGGAATCAGCCCCAGCATTTT. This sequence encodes CASSRRDSLGNQPQHF.

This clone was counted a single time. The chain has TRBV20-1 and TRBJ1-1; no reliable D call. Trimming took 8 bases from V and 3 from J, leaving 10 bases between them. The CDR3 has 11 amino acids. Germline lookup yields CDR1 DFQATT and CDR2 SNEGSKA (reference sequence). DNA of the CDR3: TGCAGTCCTAACAGAGACACTGAAGCTTTCTTT. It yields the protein CSPNRDTEAFF.

The chain's CDR3 is CASSQLGGANTGELFF. For the CDR3, the DNA is TGTGCCAGCAGCCAATTAGGAGGAGCGAACACCGGGGAGCTGTTTTTT. The chain carries TRBV4-2 and TRBJ2-2; a possible D gene is TRBD2 (5 bases). Germline V CDR1 and CDR2: LGHNA, YNFKEQ. The CDR3 totals 16 residues. V lost 2 bases and J lost 0, with 10 bases in between.

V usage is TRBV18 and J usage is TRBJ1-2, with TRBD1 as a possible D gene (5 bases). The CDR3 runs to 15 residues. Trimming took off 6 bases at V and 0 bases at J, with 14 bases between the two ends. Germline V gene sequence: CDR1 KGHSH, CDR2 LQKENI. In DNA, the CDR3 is TGTGCCAGCTCCCACTTGGGGACTACTAACTATGGCTACACCTTC. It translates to CASSHLGTTNYGYTF.

The CDR3 region has the DNA TGTGCCAGCAGTGCACAGGGGGACGGCCCCTCAGCTTTCTTT. It specifies CASSAQGDGPSAFF. The J gene is TRBJ1-1, the V gene TRBV6-5, with 8 bases lining up with TRBD1. The V segment lost 5 bases and the J segment 10 bases; nucleotides outside the gene matches: 12. Germline V gene data show CDR1 as MNHEY and CDR2 as SVGAGI. The CDR3 has 14 amino acids.

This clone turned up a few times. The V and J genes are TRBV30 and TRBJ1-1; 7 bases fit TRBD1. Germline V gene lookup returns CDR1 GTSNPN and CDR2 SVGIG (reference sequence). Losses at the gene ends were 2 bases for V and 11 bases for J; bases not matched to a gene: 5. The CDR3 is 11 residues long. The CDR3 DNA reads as TGTGCCTGGAGTAGAAGGGGGCCCGCTTTCTTT. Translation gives CAWSRRGPAFF.

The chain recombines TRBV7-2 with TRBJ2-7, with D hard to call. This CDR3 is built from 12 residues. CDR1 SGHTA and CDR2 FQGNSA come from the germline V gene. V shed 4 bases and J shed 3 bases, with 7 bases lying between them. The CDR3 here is CASSSSLYEQYF. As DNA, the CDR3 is TGTGCCAGCAGCTCCTCCCTCTACGAGCAGTACTTC.

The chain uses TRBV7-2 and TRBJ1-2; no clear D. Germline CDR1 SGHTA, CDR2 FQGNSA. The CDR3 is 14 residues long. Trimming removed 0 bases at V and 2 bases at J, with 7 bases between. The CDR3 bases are TGTGCCAGCAGCTTAGCGACAAAGAACTATGGCTACACCTTC. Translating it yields CASSLATKNYGYTF.

The CDR3 nucleotides are TGTGCCAGCTCACCACTACGAGGGGAAAAACTGTTTTTT. Residues: CASSPLRGEKLFF. This chain uses TRBV18 with TRBJ1-4; D is unclear. The V gene lost 1 base and the J gene lost 8 bases, with 8 bases spanning the gap. From germline, CDR1 is KGHSH and CDR2 LQKENI. The CDR3 totals 13 residues.

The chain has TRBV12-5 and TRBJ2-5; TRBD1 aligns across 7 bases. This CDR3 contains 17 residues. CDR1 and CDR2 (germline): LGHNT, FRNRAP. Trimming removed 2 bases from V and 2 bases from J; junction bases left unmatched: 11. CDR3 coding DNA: TGTGCTAGTGGTTTGTCGTATGGGACAGCCGAACAAGAGACCCAGTACTTC. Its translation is CASGLSYGTAEQETQYF.

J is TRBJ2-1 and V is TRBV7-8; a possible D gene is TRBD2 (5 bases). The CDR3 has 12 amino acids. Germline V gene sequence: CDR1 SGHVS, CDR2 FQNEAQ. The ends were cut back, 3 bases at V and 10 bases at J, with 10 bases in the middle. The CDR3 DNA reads TGTGCCAGCAGCTTTGTCGGGATGGAGCAGTTCTTC. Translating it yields CASSFVGMEQFF.

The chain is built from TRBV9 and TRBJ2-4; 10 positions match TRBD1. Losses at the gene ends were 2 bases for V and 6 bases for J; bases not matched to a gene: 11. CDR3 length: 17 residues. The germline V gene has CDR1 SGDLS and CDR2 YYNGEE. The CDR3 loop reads CASSVGTGAGSLNIQYF. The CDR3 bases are TGTGCCAGCAGCGTCGGGACAGGGGCCGGGTCATTAAACATTCAGTACTTC.

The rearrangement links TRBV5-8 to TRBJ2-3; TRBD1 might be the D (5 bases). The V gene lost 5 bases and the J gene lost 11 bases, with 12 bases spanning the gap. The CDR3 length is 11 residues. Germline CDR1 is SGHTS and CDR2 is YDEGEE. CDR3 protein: CASSLTAVQYF. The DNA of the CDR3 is TGTGCCAGCAGTCTGACAGCCGTGCAGTATTTT.

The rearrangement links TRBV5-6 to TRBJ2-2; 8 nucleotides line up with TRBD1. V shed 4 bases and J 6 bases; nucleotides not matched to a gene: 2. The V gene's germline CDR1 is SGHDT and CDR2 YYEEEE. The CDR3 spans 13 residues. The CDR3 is CASSRTGSGELFF. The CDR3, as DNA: TGTGCCAGCAGCCGGACAGGGTCCGGGGAGCTGTTTTTT.

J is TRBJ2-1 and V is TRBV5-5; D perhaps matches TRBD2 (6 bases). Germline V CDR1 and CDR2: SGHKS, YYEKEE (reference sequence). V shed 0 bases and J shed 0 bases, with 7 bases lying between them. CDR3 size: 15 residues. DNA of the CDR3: TGTGCCAGCAGCTTGGCGGGAGACTCCTACAATGAGCAGTTCTTC. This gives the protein CASSLAGDSYNEQFF.

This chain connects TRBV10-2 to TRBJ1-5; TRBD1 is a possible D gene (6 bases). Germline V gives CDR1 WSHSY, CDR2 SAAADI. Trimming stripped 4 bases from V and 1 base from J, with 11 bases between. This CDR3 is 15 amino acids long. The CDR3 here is CASSGPGGSNQPQHF. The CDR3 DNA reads TGCGCCAGCAGTGGTCCGGGGGGCAGCAATCAGCCCCAGCATTTT.

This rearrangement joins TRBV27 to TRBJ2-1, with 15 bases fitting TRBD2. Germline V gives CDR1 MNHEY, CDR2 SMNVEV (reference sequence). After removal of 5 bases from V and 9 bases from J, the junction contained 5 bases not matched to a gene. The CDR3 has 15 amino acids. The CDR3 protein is CASSTAGLAGGEQFF. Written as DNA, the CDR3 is TGTGCCAGCAGTACGGCGGGACTAGCGGGAGGTGAGCAGTTCTTC.

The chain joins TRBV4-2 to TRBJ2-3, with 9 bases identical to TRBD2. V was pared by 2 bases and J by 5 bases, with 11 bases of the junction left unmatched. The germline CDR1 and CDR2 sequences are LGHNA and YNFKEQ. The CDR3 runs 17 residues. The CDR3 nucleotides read TGTGCCAGCAGCCAAAACTTAGGCGGGAGGGGGGGAGATACGCAGTATTTT. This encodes CASSQNLGGRGGDTQYF.

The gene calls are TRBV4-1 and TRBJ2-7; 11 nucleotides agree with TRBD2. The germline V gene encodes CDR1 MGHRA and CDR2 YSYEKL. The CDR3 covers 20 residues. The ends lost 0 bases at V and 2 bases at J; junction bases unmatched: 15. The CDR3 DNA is TGCGCCAGCAGCCAAGATCTGGGTCTAGCGGGAGGAGGATTGACCTACGAGCAGTACTTC. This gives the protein CASSQDLGLAGGGLTYEQYF.